Many counts were recorded for the clone carrying this T cell receptor (beta chain). Antigen: not known. Original analysis: A classifier of distant metastasis in papillary thyroid cancer was built from CDR3 differences (across clinicopathological groups). With MiXCR, TCRdb reprocessed the PCR reads. The V and J calls here are based on TCRdb, not the publication. Among 50,000 to 70,000 clones, approximately 4.1% were seen once, and the ten largest hold approximately 20%. This record belongs to a study of metastatic and nonmetastatic thyroid tumors. Looking at the study overall: Malignant thyroid and benign thyroid patients provided blood and tumor or nodule tissue whose repertoires were compared.

Germline V CDR1 and CDR2: SNHLY, FYNNEI. The CDR3 runs to 13 residues. V dropped 6 bases and J dropped 6; count of bases not matched to a gene: 6. Thyroid surgery was performed in patients who had received no treatment beforehand. Regarding the study as a whole: According to reports, the diversity of TCR beta was significantly higher in malignant thyroid tumors than in benign nodules, and this held in both blood and tumor samples.

This clonotype was obtained from a female donor with papillary thyroid cancer or a benign thyroid nodule (not recorded which). Some clones in this sample may be carry-over from other donors' samples. The sample consisted of blood. J is TRBJ2-7 and V is TRBV2; TRBD1 aligns across 9 bases. The CDR3 is CASRPGQGLEQYF. CDR3 nucleotides: TGTGCCAGCAGGCCGGGACAGGGTCTCGAGCAGTACTTC.